Included here is one T cell receptor (beta chain) sequence, with context. No antigen is known for it. Trimming pared 6 bases from V and 4 bases from J, leaving 18 bases between. There are 15 residues in the CDR3. Germline loops: CDR1 MNHNS, CDR2 SASEGT. The data stem from a study of cytomegalovirus exposure and HLA in healthy donors. All donors participated as healthy donors of bone marrow. With 60 Vbeta and 13 Jbeta primers, the PCR was carried out. Here immunoSEQ multiplex PCR was the method, and the copy in TCRdb shows in-frame clones only, minus some. The sample holds more than 150,000 clones, about 72% seen once. Study-wide results and limits: On later analysis, the bulk of CMV-associated TCR beta chains appeared to be HLA-restricted. A cluster of highly shared sequence variants was likely a sequencing artifact. The study carried out a later analysis of TCR beta sequences. It associated about 15,000 of them with specific HLA alleles at a false discovery rate of 0.05.

This receptor was identified in a male donor in good health and CMV-seronegative. The sequencing sample was made of PBMCs. The chain is built from TRBV6-1 and TRBJ1-2, with D unresolved. CDR3 sequence reads: CASSPLEREFYGYTF. In DNA, the CDR3 is TGTGCCAGCAGCCCCCTAGAACGGGAGTTCTATGGCTACACCTTC.